The 17 T cell receptor beta chains reported below all come from one sample, sequenced in a study of kidney transplant recipient with SARS-CoV-2 infection. From the reads, TCRdb called clonotypes with MiXCR, one entry per CDR3 protein. This sample has 250,000 or so distinct CDR3 sequences; under 30% occur once, and the top ten carry 6% to 8.5%. Material: a blood sample, obtained at baseline and on day 111 from a kidney transplant recipient. These receptors were collected from a male patient aged 25-45 years who had COVID-19 and was a kidney transplant recipient. T cells may partly derive from the graft donor.

This clonotype came up many times. V is TRBV11-2 and J is TRBJ2-1; 9 bases map to TRBD2. The V gene's germline CDR1 is SGHAT and CDR2 FQNNGV. The CDR3 is made up of 12 amino acids. J was trimmed by 8 bases and V by 8 bases; bases with no gene match: 4. The CDR3 loop reads CASWAGGDEQFF. The DNA of the CDR3 is TGTGCCAGCTGGGCGGGGGGGGATGAGCAGTTCTTC.

The table lists this clonotype with a few counts. V usage is TRBV28 and J usage is TRBJ2-1; D perhaps matches TRBD1 (6 bases). The germline V gene has CDR1 MDHEN and CDR2 SYDVKM. The CDR3 has 15 residues. Trimming left V 10 bases short and J 7 bases short, with 23 bases between. The CDR3 region has the DNA TGTGCCACCCGGCAACAGACAGGCCCGCGGAATGAGCAGTTCTTC. Residues: CATRQQTGPRNEQFF. Using reference TRBV28 and TRBJ2-1 for the parts outside the CDR3, the full variable domain is DVKVTQSSRYLVKRTGEKVFLECVQDMDHENMFWYRQDPGLGLRLIYFSYDVKMKEKGDIPEGYSVSREKKERFSLILESASTNQTSMYLCATRQQTGPRNEQFFGPGTRLTVL.

This clonotype was seen once. One end of the junction is discordant with germline, which a read error may explain. The chain recombines TRBV5-1 with TRBJ2-7; TRBD1 or TRBD2 may be the D gene (5 bases each). There are 15 residues in the CDR3. CDR1 SGHRS and CDR2 YFSETQ come from the germline V gene. CDR3 residues: CASRLGPRKLCEQYF. The CDR3 DNA is TGCGCCAGCCGCTTGGGACCGCGAAAACTGTGCGAGCAGTACTTC.

This clonotype was seen many times. The J gene is TRBJ2-7, the V gene TRBV6-5; 10 nucleotides match TRBD1. The V segment lost 8 bases and the J segment 0 bases; nucleotides outside the gene matches: 4. Germline CDR1 MNHEY, CDR2 SVGAGI. There are 14 residues in the CDR3. This CDR3 is CASSGTGVSYEQYF. CDR3 in DNA: TGTGCCAGCTCCGGGACAGGGGTCTCCTACGAGCAGTACTTC.

Of note for this clonotype: Being one base from a much bigger clone, this may be a read error. V and J are TRBV12-3 or TRBV12-4 and TRBJ1-2; D is ambiguous. The ends were cut back, 5 bases at V and 4 bases at J, with 23 bases in the middle. This CDR3 has 17 residues. CDR3: CASSRGPGFRKTYGYTF. CDR3 coding DNA: TGTGCCAGCAGTCGAGGACCCGGCTTCCGAAAGACCTATGGCTACACCTTC.

This clonotype was seen ten or more times. This chain joins TRBV12-3 or TRBV12-4 and TRBJ1-1; D is undetermined. The CDR3 runs 13 residues. V was clipped by 3 bases and J by 1 base, with 6 bases between them. The CDR3 bases are TGTGCCAGCAGTTTCGAATCGAACACTGAAGCTTTCTTT. Its protein is CASSFESNTEAFF.

This clonotype was seen repeatedly, ten times or more. The chain uses TRBV12-5 and TRBJ1-2, with a tentative D call TRBD1 (5 bases). Germline V gives CDR1 LGHNT, CDR2 FRNRAP. Between the trimmed V and J ends, which lost 5 bases and 4 bases, there was a span of 23 bases. The CDR3 sequence is 17 residues long. The CDR3 DNA sequence: TGTGCTAGTGGTACCCGTTATTTGCAGGGAAAGACCTATGGCTACACCTTC. Translation gives CASGTRYLQGKTYGYTF.

This clonotype was recorded at least ten times. This sequence joins TRBV21-1 and TRBJ2-5; the table names TRBD2, a call not compared with the DNA. TRBV21-1 is flagged as a pseudogene. The CDR3 spans 17 residues. The CDR3 spells CASSELVSYTFSETQYF. CDR3 nucleotide sequence: TGTGCCAGCAGCGAGCTAGTTAGCTACACTTTCTCTGAGACCCAGTACTTC.

A note on this clonotype: A clone one base away is much larger, so this may be a read error. V and J are TRBV3-1 and TRBJ2-2; D is undetermined. CDR1 LGHDT and CDR2 YNNKEL come from the germline V gene (reference sequence). The CDR3 spans 18 residues. The CDR3 spells CASGQYDPISGLTGELFF. The CDR3 DNA sequence: TGTGCCAGCGGCCAGTATGATCCCATTTCAGGCTTGACCGGGGAGCTGTTTTTT.

In this sample, this clonotype turned up many times. The rearrangement joins TRBV11-2 to TRBJ2-2; maybe TRBD2 (7 bases). CDR3 length: 16 amino acids. Germline-derived CDR1 and CDR2 are SGHAT and FQNNGV. Trimming removed 4 bases at V and 6 bases at J, with 18 bases between. For the CDR3, the DNA is TGTGCCAGCAGCTGGGGGGCGGGGGAAGCGGCCGGGGAGCTGTTTTTT. Translation: CASSWGAGEAAGELFF.

For this clonotype: A single base separates this from a much larger clone, so it may be a read error. The chain employs TRBV6-1 and TRBJ1-1, with D perhaps matching TRBD1 (6 bases). The germline CDR1 and CDR2 sequences are MNHNS and SASEGT. This CDR3 is 13 amino acids long. The CDR3 DNA sequence: TGTGCCAGCAGACAGGGCATGAACACTGGAGCTTTCTTT. Protein: CASRQGMNTGAFF.

Regarding this clonotype: One base away lies a much larger clone, so this may be a sequencing read error. The chain couples TRBV7-2 to TRBJ1-2, with D tentatively TRBD1 (5 bases). Germline lookup yields CDR1 SGHTA and CDR2 FQGNSA. Trimming shortened V by 8 bases and J by 3 bases, and 16 bases separated the two germline ends. The CDR3 runs 14 residues. As DNA, the CDR3 is TGTGCCAGCGGCTCGGGGACTTCTGACTATGGCTACACCTTC. Translation gives CASGSGTSDYGYTF.

The table lists this clonotype with many counts. The chain employs TRBV30 and TRBJ2-4; D could derive from TRBD1 or TRBD2 (6 bases each). The J call could be wrong; TRBJ2-7 is a better fit for the DNA end. Germline V lookup: CDR1 GTSNPN, CDR2 SVGIG (reference sequence). The CDR3 has 16 residues. In DNA, the CDR3 is TGTGCCTGGAGTGTACCGGGGGCTGTTTCTTTCTACGAGCAGTACTTC. This encodes CAWSVPGAVSFYEQYF.

Points on this clonotype: A read error may explain this, as a much larger clone is one base away. The conserved final phenylalanine or tryptophan is absent from the CDR3, which likely points to a read error. The DNA is left out, because the CDR3 cannot be placed on it with certainty; the CDR3 is given as TCRdb lists it. CDR3 residues: CASRVVLATVMQDTQYL. V is TRBV21-1 and J is TRBJ2-3. TRBV21-1 is a pseudogene. The CDR3 has 17 amino acids, counting both end residues.

This clonotype was counted many times. The V call is TRBV5-6, the J call TRBJ2-7; tentative D call: TRBD1 (6 bases). With 1 base removed from V and 6 bases from J, the gap between germline ends came to 17 bases. Per the germline V gene, CDR1 is SGHDT and CDR2 is YYEEEE. This CDR3 has 15 residues. The CDR3 is CASSLFYRVGSEQYF. The CDR3 region has the DNA TGTGCCAGCAGCTTGTTTTACAGGGTCGGCAGCGAGCAGTACTTC.

On this clonotype: This clone may be a read error of a much larger clone one base away. This chain uses TRBV20-1 with TRBJ2-1, with 9 bases fitting TRBD2. The V and J ends lost 5 bases and 10 bases, in that order; junction bases with no gene match: 15. The CDR3 is 15 amino acids. Germline V gene lookup returns CDR1 DFQATT and CDR2 SNEGSKA (reference sequence). The DNA of the CDR3 is TGCAGTGCTCAGAAGGGGCGGGAGGGCTGGGCGGAGCAGTTCTTC. Translated, it gives CSAQKGREGWAEQFF.

This clonotype was counted a few times. This sequence joins TRBV20-1 and TRBJ2-1; 13 nucleotides agree with TRBD2. The trim removed 3 bases at V and 4 bases at J, leaving 9 bases unmatched. This CDR3 contains 17 residues. Germline V CDR1 and CDR2: DFQATT, SNEGSKA (reference sequence). CDR3 nucleotide sequence: TGCAGTGCTAGGATACTAGCGGGAGGGACGAAATACAATGAGCAGTTCTTC. Protein sequence: CSARILAGGTKYNEQFF.